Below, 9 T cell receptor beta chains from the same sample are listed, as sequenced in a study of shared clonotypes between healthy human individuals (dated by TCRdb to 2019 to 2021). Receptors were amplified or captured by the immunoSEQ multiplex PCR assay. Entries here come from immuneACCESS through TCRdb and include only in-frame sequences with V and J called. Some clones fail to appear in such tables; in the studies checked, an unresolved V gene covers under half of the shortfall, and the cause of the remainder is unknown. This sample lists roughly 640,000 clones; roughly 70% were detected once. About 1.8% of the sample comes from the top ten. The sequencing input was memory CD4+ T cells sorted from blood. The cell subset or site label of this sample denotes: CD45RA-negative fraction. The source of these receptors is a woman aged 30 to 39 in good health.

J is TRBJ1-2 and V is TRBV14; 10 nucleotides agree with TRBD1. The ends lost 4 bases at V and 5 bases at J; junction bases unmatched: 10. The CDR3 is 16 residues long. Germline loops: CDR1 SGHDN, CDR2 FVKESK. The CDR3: CASSRPGDRGTYGYTF. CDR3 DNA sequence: TGTGCCAGCAGCCGCCCCGGGGACAGGGGAACATATGGCTACACCTTC.

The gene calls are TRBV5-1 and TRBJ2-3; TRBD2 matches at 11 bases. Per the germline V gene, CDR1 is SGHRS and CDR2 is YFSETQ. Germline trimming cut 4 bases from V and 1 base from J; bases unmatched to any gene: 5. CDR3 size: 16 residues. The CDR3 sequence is CASSKKLAGGTDTQYF. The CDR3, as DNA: TGCGCCAGCAGCAAAAAACTAGCGGGAGGCACAGATACGCAGTATTTT.

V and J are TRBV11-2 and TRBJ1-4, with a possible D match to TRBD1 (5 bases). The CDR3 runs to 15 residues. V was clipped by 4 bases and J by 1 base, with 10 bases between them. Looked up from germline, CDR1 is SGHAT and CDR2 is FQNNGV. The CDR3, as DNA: TGTGCCAGCAGCTATCGGGGGGGAACTAATGAAAAACTGTTTTTT. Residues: CASSYRGGTNEKLFF.

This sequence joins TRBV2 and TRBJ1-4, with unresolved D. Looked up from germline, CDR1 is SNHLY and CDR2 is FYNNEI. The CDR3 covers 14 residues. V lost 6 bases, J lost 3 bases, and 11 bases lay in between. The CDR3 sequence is CASSPGLSNEKLFF. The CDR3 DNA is TGTGCCAGCAGCCCCGGGCTCTCTAATGAAAAACTGTTTTTT.

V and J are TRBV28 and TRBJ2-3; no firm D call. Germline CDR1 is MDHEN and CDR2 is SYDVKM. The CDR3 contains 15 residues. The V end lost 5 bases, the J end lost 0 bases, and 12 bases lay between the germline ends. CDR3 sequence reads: CASSDVGRSTDTQYF. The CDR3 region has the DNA TGTGCCAGCAGTGACGTAGGGCGAAGCACAGATACGCAGTATTTT.

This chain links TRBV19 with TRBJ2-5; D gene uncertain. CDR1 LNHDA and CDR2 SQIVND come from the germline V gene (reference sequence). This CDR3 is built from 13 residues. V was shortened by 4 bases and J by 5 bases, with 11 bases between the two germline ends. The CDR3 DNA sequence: TGTGCCAGTAGTACCGTACATACCGAGACCCAGTACTTC. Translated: CASSTVHTETQYF. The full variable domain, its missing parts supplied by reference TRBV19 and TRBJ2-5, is DGGITQSPKYLFRKEGQNVTLSCEQNLNHDAMYWYRQDPGQGLRLIYYSQIVNDFQKGDIAEGYSVSREKKESFPLTVTSAQKNPTAFYLCASSTVHTETQYFGPGTRLLVL.

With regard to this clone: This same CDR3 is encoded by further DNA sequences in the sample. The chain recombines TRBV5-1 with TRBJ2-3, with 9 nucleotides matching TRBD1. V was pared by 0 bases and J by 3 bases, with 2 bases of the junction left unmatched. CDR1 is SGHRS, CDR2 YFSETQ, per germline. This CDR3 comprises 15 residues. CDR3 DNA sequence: TGCGCCAGCAGCTTGGCGGGACAGGGTACAGATACGCAGTATTTT. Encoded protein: CASSLAGQGTDTQYF.

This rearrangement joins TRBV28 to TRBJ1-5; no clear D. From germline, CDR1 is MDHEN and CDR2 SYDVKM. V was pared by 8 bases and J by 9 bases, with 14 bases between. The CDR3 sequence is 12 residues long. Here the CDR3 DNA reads TGTGCCAGCCGGACCGCGACTTGGCCCCAGCATTTT. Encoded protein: CASRTATWPQHF.

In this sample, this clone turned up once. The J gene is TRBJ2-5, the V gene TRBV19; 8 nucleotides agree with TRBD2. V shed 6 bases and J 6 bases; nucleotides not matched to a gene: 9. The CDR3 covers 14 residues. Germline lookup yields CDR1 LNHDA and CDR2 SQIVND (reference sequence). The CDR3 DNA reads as TGTGCCAGTAGCCCAGCGGGAGTTGGGCAGACCCAGTACTTC. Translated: CASSPAGVGQTQYF.